This TCR beta chain appears in the sequencing data of a study of T-cell memory formation after mild COVID-19 (dated by TCRdb to about 2021). Context from the whole study: TCR sequence clusters from the two donors were largely donor specific. T-cell clones expanding and contracting after mild COVID-19 in a couple of donors were tracked by longitudinal TCRalpha and TCRbeta repertoire sequencing. The cohort was made up of two young adult volunteers, one female and one male, who were previously healthy.

V is reduced by 5 bases and J by 6 bases, leaving a spacing of 10 bases between them. CDR1 SGHTA and CDR2 FQGNSA were looked up in the germline V gene. From its cysteine to its phenylalanine, the CDR3 spans 13 amino acids. Kept here is only the CDR3 DNA, which spans 39 bases and is read in frame from base 1. Instrument used: Illumina NovaSeq 6000. TCRalpha and TCRbeta cDNA libraries were constructed by 5'RACE with constant-segment primers, with sample barcodes and unique molecular identifiers being introduced. RNA was extracted from every sample with Trizol reagent. Libraries were amplified in two PCR steps, with a second sample barcode and Illumina TruSeq adapters added in the second step. The libraries were sequenced on an Illumina NovaSeq using 2 x 150 bp paired-end reads. Per the original workflow: Reads were demultiplexed and collapsed into UMI-guided consensus sequences with migec v1.2.7. Using mixcr v2.1.11, the UMI consensuses were aligned to TRA and TRB V and J templates and assembled into clonotypes. A clonotype was counted as expanded or contracted only when both edgeR and NoisET called the clonotype significant, with the noise models trained on biological replicates. edgeR calls used a false discovery rate-adjusted p below 0.01 and a log2 fold-change threshold of 1. As an exploratory analysis of dynamics, PCA with hierarchical clustering was applied to max-normalized trajectories of the 1000 most abundant clonotypes. The CD4 or CD8 phenotype of responding clones was assigned using the separately sequenced CD4+ and CD8+ repertoires. Starting from the raw public reads, TCRdb applied fastp trimming at Q25, assembled clones with MiXCR and retained in-frame beta chains. Rows with one shared CDR3 protein collapse into an entry with the most common genes and DNA. These V and J calls derive from TCRdb rather than the authors' analysis. The sample table holds some 340,000 distinct CDR3 sequences, of which over 10% were seen once. The ten largest clones represent roughly a fifth of the sample.

Ficoll-Paque density gradient centrifugation was used to isolate PBMCs. About this clonotype: Its antigen has not been determined. No clone much larger than this one lies a single base away; base qualities are absent.

The study at large found these results: Clones that contracted from day 15 to 85 showed balanced CD4/CD8 phenotypes, whereas a second wave of clones that expanded from day 15 to 37 leaned towards CD4+. Some responding clones were detected in pre-infection memory, suggesting pre-existing cross-reactive memory T cells joined the SARS-CoV-2 response. Contracting CD4+ clones were located mainly in the CM and EM memory subsets, whereas CD8+ clones were found to be enriched in EMRA. SARS-CoV-2 specificity of the second-wave clones peaking on day 37 was not confirmed. The study covered only a couple of mild cases, and larger cohorts including severe cases with pre-infection samples were considered necessary.

The chain is encoded by TRBV7-2 joined to TRBJ2-2, with the D gene too uncertain to name. The TCR comes from a man aged 18 to 29 who had mild COVID-19 (a few samples of this study predate the infection). The sample titles of this study are shuffled in the database, so cell type and time point are left out; the donor was told from shared clones. Sample: PBMCs or a T cell subset sorted from them (not recorded which). The CDR3 region: CASSQILAGELFF. The DNA reads TGTGCCAGCAGCCAGATCTTAGCCGGGGAGCTGTTTTTT. Reference TRBV7-2 and TRBJ2-2 proteins supply the regions before and after the CDR3; the full variable domain is: GAGVSQSPSNKVTEKGKDVELRCDPISGHTALYWYRQSLGQGLEFLIYFQGNSAPDKSGLPSDRFSAERTGGSVSTLTIQRTQQEDSAVYLCASSQILAGELFFGEGSRLTVL.